These T cell receptor beta chains were read from a single sample in a study of molecular identifiers for immune sequencing clone quantification. Using its own MiXCR run on the PCR reads, TCRdb lists one record per CDR3 protein. The sample comprises roughly 90,000 distinct CDR3 sequences, nearly 25% of which are singletons, and 0.6% to 0.9% rests with the top ten. Sample: naive CD8+ T cells from blood, with Jurkat cell RNA spiked in. Receptors originate from a human donor in good health. Some libraries in this study had Jurkat cell RNA spiked in. Both conserved end residues are part of each CDR3. The D gene is left open where the match is weak. Size is stated for part of the rows, as once, few or many counts, or as a class when the clone is expanded.

j_call	clone_size	v_call	d_call	cdr3_aa	cdr3_nt
TRBJ2-3	NA	TRBV4-3	NA	CASSQEGRTGWTYTDTQYF	TGCGCCAGCAGCCAAGAAGGCAGAACGGGGTGGACGTACACAGATACGCAGTATTTT
TRBJ2-5	NA	TRBV28	TRBD2	CASSLRSGTRLETLYF	TGTGCCAGCAGTTTAAGGTCCGGGACTAGATTGGAGACCCTGTACTTC
TRBJ2-3	many	TRBV5-1	TRBD2	CASSLGTSASTDTQYF	TGCGCCAGCAGCTTGGGGACTAGCGCGAGCACAGATACGCAGTATTTT
TRBJ2-5	NA	TRBV20-1	TRBD2	CSALSGASGGETQYF	TGCAGTGCCCTAAGCGGGGCTAGCGGGGGAGAGACCCAGTACTTC
TRBJ1-1	NA	TRBV23-1	NA	CAGRPVEGGEDSCPLVAFF	TGCGCCGGCCGTCCGGTTGAGGGGGGGGAAGACTCCTGCCCTTTGGTAGCTTTCTTT
TRBJ1-5	few	TRBV3-2	NA	CASRAKGADCNQPQHF	TGTGCCAGCAGAGCCAAGGGGGCAGATTGCAATCAGCCCCAGCATTTT
TRBJ2-1	NA	TRBV27	NA	CASSPALSVISYNEQFF	TGTGCCAGCAGTCCGGCGTTGAGCGTCATCTCCTACAATGAGCAGTTCTTC
TRBJ1-1	many	TRBV5-4	NA	CASSLEGGLPQAFF	TGTGCCAGCAGCTTGGAGGGTGGCCTACCTCAAGCTTTCTTT
TRBJ2-5	NA	TRBV9	TRBD1	CASPRPGTGCETQYF	TGTGCCAGCCCAAGGCCCGGGACAGGGTGCGAGACCCAGTACTTC
TRBJ2-3	many	TRBV4-1	TRBD2	CASSPTSGGPDSDTQYF	TGCGCCAGCAGCCCGACTAGCGGGGGGCCCGACTCAGATACGCAGTATTTT
TRBJ2-7	few	TRBV12-3/TRBV12-4	NA	CASSYPGRIYEQYF	TGTGCCAGCAGTTATCCTGGCCGTATCTACGAGCAGTACTTC
TRBJ2-5	many	TRBV7-2	TRBD1	CASRGTGVGYETQYF	TGTGCCAGCAGAGGGACAGGGGTCGGATACGAGACCCAGTACTTC
TRBJ1-1	NA	TRBV19	NA	CASNIWMGGQEAFF	TGTGCCAGTAATATATGGATGGGGGGGCAGGAAGCTTTCTTT
TRBJ2-3	NA	TRBV2	NA	CASSGEDTQYF	TGTGCCAGCAGTGGAGAAGATACGCAGTATTTT
TRBJ2-3	many	TRBV2	TRBD2	CASSESLLAGATDTQYF	TGTGCCAGCAGTGAGTCCTTACTAGCGGGAGCCACAGATACGCAGTATTTT
TRBJ2-4	few	TRBV2	NA	CASRGLGEAKNIQYF	TGTGCCAGCAGGGGGCTTGGGGAAGCCAAAAACATTCAGTACTTC
TRBJ2-2	NA	TRBV7-2	NA	CASSSGVAGTGELFF	TGTGCCAGCAGCTCGGGCGTAGCAGGCACCGGGGAGCTGTTTTTT
TRBJ2-7	many	TRBV5-1	TRBD1	CASSSPGQGSYEQYF	TGCGCCAGCAGCTCGCCGGGACAGGGCTCCTACGAGCAGTACTTC
TRBJ2-7	many	TRBV27	NA	CASSLGGSVYEQYF	TGTGCCAGCAGTTTAGGGGGGTCTGTCTACGAGCAGTACTTC
TRBJ1-4	many	TRBV4-3	NA	CASSQDSPRGGSEKLFF	TGCGCCAGCAGCCAAGATTCCCCCCGGGGGGGTAGTGAAAAACTGTTTTTT
TRBJ2-1	few	TRBV27	TRBD1	CASSYWTGDTRGSYNEQFF	TGTGCCAGCAGTTATTGGACAGGGGATACGCGGGGGTCCTACAATGAGCAGTTCTTC
TRBJ2-3	NA	TRBV4-3	NA	CARSALVRHPTQSF	TGCGCCCGCAGCGCCCTTGTCCGCCATCCTACGCAGTCTTTT
TRBJ1-6	few	TRBV6-1	TRBD1	CASSEWTGFSTIHF	TGTGCCAGCAGTGAATGGACAGGGTTCTCGACAATCCACTTT
TRBJ2-7	NA	TRBV20-1	NA	CSARNLEHYEQYF	TGCAGTGCTAGGAACCTCGAGCACTACGAGCAGTACTTC
TRBJ1-6	NA	TRBV7-8	NA	CASSSQLGGVDSPLHF	TGTGCCAGCAGCTCCCAACTCGGGGGGGTAGATTCACCCCTCCACTTT
TRBJ2-7	few	TRBV5-4	TRBD1	CASSGTGGTYEQYF	TGTGCCAGCAGCGGGACAGGGGGTACCTACGAGCAGTACTTC
TRBJ2-7	NA	TRBV2	TRBD1	CASSPGTGLEGYEQYF	TGTGCCAGCAGCCCCGGGACAGGGTTAGAGGGCTACGAGCAGTACTTC
TRBJ2-1	few	TRBV16	TRBD2	CASSPLAGNNEQFF	TGTGCCAGCAGCCCTCTAGCGGGAAACAATGAGCAGTTCTTC
TRBJ2-1	few	TRBV5-6	TRBD1	CASSLDNLDREEQFF	TGTGCCAGCAGCTTGGATAACCTGGACAGGGAAGAGCAGTTCTTC
TRBJ2-1	few	TRBV2	NA	CASSAAGATYNEQFF	TGTGCCAGCAGTGCGGCGGGGGCAACCTACAATGAGCAGTTCTTC
TRBJ2-7	few	TRBV19	NA	CASEQGGEQYF	TGTGCCAGTGAACAGGGCGGTGAGCAGTACTTC
TRBJ2-7	many	TRBV7-2	NA	CASSPRKNYEQYF	TGTGCCAGCAGCCCTCGGAAAAACTACGAGCAGTACTTC
TRBJ1-4	few	TRBV5-6	NA	CASSLDVGEKLFF	TGTGCCAGCAGCTTGGATGTCGGGGAAAAACTGTTTTTT
TRBJ2-4	many	TRBV19	NA	CASSISRGPNIQYF	TGTGCCAGTAGTATTTCTCGCGGTCCGAACATTCAGTACTTC
TRBJ1-1	many	TRBV20-1	NA	CSAGRDTEAFF	TGCAGTGCGGGCAGGGACACTGAAGCTTTCTTT
TRBJ2-2	NA	TRBV12-3/TRBV12-4	NA	CASSLSWGSNTGELFF	TGTGCCAGCAGTTTAAGCTGGGGGTCGAACACCGGGGAGCTGTTTTTT
TRBJ2-1	few	TRBV7-6	NA	CASSLGVTEQFF	TGTGCCAGCAGCTTGGGGGTCACTGAGCAGTTCTTC
TRBJ2-3	NA	TRBV13	NA	CAISLSATDTQYF	TGTGCCATCAGCTTGTCCGCGACAGATACTCAGTATTTT
TRBJ2-1	many	TRBV4-3	TRBD1	CASSQDLGQYNEQFF	TGCGCCAGCAGCCAAGATCTGGGACAGTACAATGAGCAGTTCTTC
TRBJ2-2	many	TRBV24-1	NA	CATSATGELFF	TGTGCCACCAGTGCTACCGGGGAGCTGTTTTTT
TRBJ2-1	few	TRBV27	NA	CASSSPRNEQFF	TGTGCCAGCAGTTCGCCCCGAAATGAGCAGTTCTTC
TRBJ1-1	many	TRBV28	NA	CASSWDARRAFF	TGTGCCAGCAGTTGGGACGCCCGCCGGGCTTTCTTT
TRBJ2-3	many	TRBV28	TRBD1	CASTETGDEADTQYF	TGTGCCAGCACCGAGACAGGGGATGAAGCAGATACGCAGTATTTT
TRBJ1-6	many	TRBV6-1	NA	CASSEAPIAHSSPLHF	TGTGCCAGCAGTGAAGCGCCCATTGCCCATAGTTCACCCCTCCACTTT
TRBJ2-1	NA	TRBV7-2	TRBD1	CASSLMRQGYNEQFF	TGTGCCAGCAGCCTTATGAGACAGGGCTACAATGAGCAGTTCTTC
TRBJ1-3	few	TRBV7-9	NA	CASSSTVSGNTIYF	TGTGCCAGCAGCTCGACCGTCTCTGGAAACACCATATATTTT
TRBJ2-5	NA	TRBV20-1	NA	CSARDGSEETQYF	TGCAGTGCTAGGGATGGGAGTGAGGAGACCCAGTACTTC
TRBJ2-3	many	TRBV4-3	NA	CASSQDRGPRPTDTQYF	TGCGCCAGCAGCCAAGATAGAGGACCGAGACCCACAGATACGCAGTATTTT
TRBJ1-1	few	TRBV19	NA	CASSLGPMNTEAFF	TGTGCCAGTAGTCTCGGACCTATGAACACTGAAGCTTTCTTT
TRBJ1-5	many	TRBV7-8	TRBD1	CASSLIQGQVYNQPQHF	TGTGCCAGCAGCTTAATTCAGGGACAGGTGTACAATCAGCCCCAGCATTTT